Listed here are 17 T cell receptor beta chains from one sample, sequenced in a study of cytotoxic CD8 clonotypes in ibrutinib-treated CLL. Data came from immunoSEQ multiplex PCR; TCRdb stores just in-frame clones and leaves some out. The sample has about 330,000 clones; about 64% are singletons. The sequenced sample was PBMCs, obtained after 36 months of ibrutinib treatment. These receptors came from a human donor with chronic lymphocytic leukemia.

This sequence joins TRBV15 and TRBJ2-1, with 13 bases identical to TRBD2. V lost 6 bases, J lost 4 bases, and 3 bases stayed unmatched. Germline assignment: CDR1 LNHNV and CDR2 YYDKDF (reference sequence). The CDR3 runs 15 residues. In nucleotides, the CDR3 is TGTGCCACCAGGACGGGACTAGCGGGGTACAATGAGCAGTTCTTC. Residues: CATRTGLAGYNEQFF.

This sequence joins TRBV18 and TRBJ2-5, with TRBD1 as a possible D gene (6 bases). From germline, CDR1 is KGHSH and CDR2 LQKENI. Trimming stripped 5 bases from V and 5 bases from J, with 15 bases between. The CDR3 runs 14 residues. The CDR3 bases are TGTGCCAGCTCAACTTCAGGGGTTGGGGAGACCCAGTACTTC. Translating it yields CASSTSGVGETQYF.

This chain joins TRBV11-2 and TRBJ2-7, with D possibly being TRBD2 (6 bases). Germline CDR1 and CDR2: SGHAT and FQNNGV. CDR3 length equals 15 residues. The V gene lost 1 base and the J gene lost 6 bases, with 16 bases spanning the gap. CDR3: CASSLVGGTIREQYF. CDR3 nucleotides: TGTGCCAGCAGCTTAGTCGGCGGGACGATACGCGAGCAGTACTTC.

V usage is TRBV28 and J usage is TRBJ2-5, with D unclear. CDR1 and CDR2 (germline): MDHEN, SYDVKM. The CDR3 runs 11 residues. The V and J ends lost 3 bases and 7 bases respectively, with 6 bases between them. DNA for the CDR3: TGTGCCAGCAGTTTGGGCGGGACCCAGTACTTC. Translating gives CASSLGGTQYF.

The chain links TRBV9 to TRBJ2-1; D ambiguous. Germline lookup yields CDR1 SGDLS and CDR2 YYNGEE. The CDR3 is made up of 15 amino acids. V lost 2 bases, J lost 4 bases, and 13 bases lay in between. DNA of the CDR3: TGTGCCAGCAGCGTTGGATCACGGGTGTACAATGAGCAGTTCTTC. Translated: CASSVGSRVYNEQFF.

The J gene is TRBJ2-7, the V gene TRBV5-4, with a possible D match to TRBD1 (5 bases). CDR3 length: 14 residues. Trimming shortened V by 0 bases and J by 2 bases, and 9 bases separated the two germline ends. Germline CDR1 and CDR2: SGHNT and YYREEE (reference sequence). This CDR3 is CASSLDGHTYEQYF. The DNA of the CDR3 is TGTGCCAGCAGCTTGGATGGACACACCTACGAGCAGTACTTC.

The V and J genes are TRBV20-1 and TRBJ2-1; D not resolved. Germline V lookup: CDR1 DFQATT, CDR2 SNEGSKA (reference sequence). The CDR3 spans 11 residues. Trimming left V 2 bases short and J 10 bases short, with 9 bases between. CDR3 residues: CSARSLREQFF. The CDR3 nucleotides read TGCAGTGCTAGATCGCTGCGGGAGCAGTTCTTC.

V and J are TRBV29-1 and TRBJ2-7; 13 bases line up with TRBD2. The CDR3 extends over 15 amino acids. The ends lost 3 bases at V and 7 bases at J; junction bases unmatched: 9. CDR1 is SQVTM, CDR2 ANQGSEA, per germline. The CDR3 region has the DNA TGCAGCGTTGAGGGACTAGCGGGAACCGTGGGGGAGCAGTACTTC. This translates into CSVEGLAGTVGEQYF.

This chain links TRBV7-2 with TRBJ2-1; TRBD2 matches at 12 bases. This CDR3 contains 18 residues. Trimming cost V 6 bases and J 2 bases; bases outside gene matches: 11. Germline values: CDR1 SGHTA, CDR2 FQGNSA. Written as DNA, the CDR3 is TGTGCCAGCAGGGCTGGGACTAGCGGGTTCCTACCCTACAATGAGCAGTTCTTC. Translated, it gives CASRAGTSGFLPYNEQFF.

The CDR3 nucleotides are TGTGCCAGCAGCGTATCGGTCAGGGACGGGGCCAACGTCCTGACTTTC. Protein product: CASSVSVRDGANVLTF. The chain combines TRBV9 with TRBJ2-6; perhaps D is TRBD1 or TRBD2 (5 bases each). Germline values: CDR1 SGDLS, CDR2 YYNGEE. V gave up 1 base and J gave up 4 bases, with 12 bases separating them. The CDR3 totals 16 residues.

V usage is TRBV6-5 and J usage is TRBJ2-3, with 9 positions matching TRBD1. This CDR3 contains 14 residues. Germline assignment: CDR1 MNHEY and CDR2 SVGAGI. V lost 2 bases to trimming and J lost 5 bases; unmatched junction nucleotides: 2. As DNA, the CDR3 is TGTGCCAGCAGTTACCAGGACAGGGGAGATACGCAGTATTTT. This codes for CASSYQDRGDTQYF.

The V gene is TRBV27, the J gene TRBJ2-7; 11 nucleotides match TRBD1. In germline, CDR1 is MNHEY, CDR2 SMNVEV (reference sequence). The CDR3 sequence is 17 residues long. With V trimmed by 5 bases and J by 1 base, 10 bases remained unmatched. The CDR3 reads CASSRGQGAYWSYEQYF. CDR3 in DNA: TGTGCCAGCAGTCGCGGACAGGGGGCTTACTGGTCCTACGAGCAGTACTTC.

This chain joins TRBV13 and TRBJ2-7, with D possibly being TRBD1 (6 bases). In germline, CDR1 is PRHDT, CDR2 FYEKMQ (reference sequence). This CDR3 has 14 amino acids. Trimming pared 4 bases from V and 5 bases from J, leaving 15 bases between. The CDR3 coding sequence is TGTGCCAGCAGCTCCCGGGACAACCTCAACGAGCAGTACTTC. Translation gives CASSSRDNLNEQYF. Based on the CDR3 plus reference TRBV13 and TRBJ2-7, the full variable domain is AAGVIQSPRHLIKEKRETATLKCYPIPRHDTVYWYQQGPGQDPQFLISFYEKMQSDKGSIPDRFSAQQFSDYHSELNMSSLELGDSALYFCASSSRDNLNEQYFGPGTRLTVT.

The chain employs TRBV6-5 and TRBJ2-1; 11 bases fit TRBD2. The trim removed 8 bases at V and 3 bases at J, leaving 6 bases unmatched. CDR3 length: 15 residues. CDR1 is MNHEY, CDR2 SVGAGI, per germline. As DNA, the CDR3 is TGTGCCAGCGGGCACGGGACTAGCGGCTACAATGAGCAGTTCTTC. Its protein product is CASGHGTSGYNEQFF.

This clone has just a few counts. The CDR3 DNA is TGTGCCAGCAGTGAAGAGGGAAGGGTCGTAGAAAAACTGTTTTTT. Its protein product is CASSEEGRVVEKLFF. V and J are TRBV2 and TRBJ1-4, with D uncertain. CDR1 and CDR2 from the germline V gene are SNHLY and FYNNEI. The V end lost 1 base, the J end lost 8 bases, and 14 bases lay between the germline ends. The CDR3 totals 15 residues.

This clone has only a few counts. V is TRBV27 and J is TRBJ2-3; 10 bases map to TRBD2. The CDR3 extends over 14 amino acids. Germline V gene lookup returns CDR1 MNHEY and CDR2 SMNVEV (reference sequence). J gave up 9 bases and V 5 bases, and 8 bases lay outside the gene matches. CDR3 in DNA: TGTGCCAGCAGTCCCCTAGCGGGAGCCCCCACGCAGTATTTT. Translation: CASSPLAGAPTQYF.

The chain employs TRBV28 and TRBJ2-3; D remains unclear. Germline V gives CDR1 MDHEN, CDR2 SYDVKM. There are 13 residues in the CDR3. Trimming shortened V by 4 bases and J by 4 bases, and 9 bases separated the two germline ends. The CDR3 sequence is CASSSVGPDTQYF. DNA of the CDR3: TGTGCCAGCAGTTCCGTCGGTCCAGATACGCAGTATTTT.